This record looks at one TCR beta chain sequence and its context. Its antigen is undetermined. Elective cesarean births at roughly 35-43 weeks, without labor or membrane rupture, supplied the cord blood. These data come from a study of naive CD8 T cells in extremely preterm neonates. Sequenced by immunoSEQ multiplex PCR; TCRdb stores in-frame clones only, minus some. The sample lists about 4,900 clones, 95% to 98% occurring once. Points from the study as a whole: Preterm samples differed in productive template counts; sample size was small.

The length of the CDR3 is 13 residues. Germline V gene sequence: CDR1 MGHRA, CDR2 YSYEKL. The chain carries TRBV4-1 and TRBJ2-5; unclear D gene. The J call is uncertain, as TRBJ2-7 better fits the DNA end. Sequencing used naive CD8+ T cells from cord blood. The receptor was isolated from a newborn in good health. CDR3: CASSQAIPYEQYF. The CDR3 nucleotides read TGCGCCAGCAGCCAAGCGATCCCCTACGAGCAGTACTTC.